This TCR beta chain was sequenced for a study of shared clonotypes between healthy human individuals. The study's findings and limits: Memory subsets generally showed lower estimated richness than naive subsets. The generation probabilities recorded for non-shared clonotypes fell below those of clonotypes shared by all four donors.

For this clone: Its antigen is not identified.

CDR3 length equals 14 residues. Germline loops: CDR1 MNHNY, CDR2 SVGAGI (reference sequence). Trimming shortened V by 4 bases and J by 5 bases, and 15 bases separated the two germline ends. The naive CD8 subset, CD45RO-negative cells positively selected for CCR7, excluded terminally differentiated effector memory CD45RA+ cells. The protocol was immunoSEQ multiplex PCR, while the TCRdb copy is restricted to in-frame clones and leaves out a portion. The data hold 600,000 or so clones, with approximately 95% observed a single time. This clonotype was obtained from a young woman in good health. The chain combines TRBV6-6 with TRBJ2-7, with no clear D. Sample: naive CD8+ T cells sorted from blood. The CDR3 is CASSSLSWMNEQYF. The CDR3 bases are TGTGCCAGCAGTTCCCTTTCCTGGATGAACGAGCAGTACTTC.